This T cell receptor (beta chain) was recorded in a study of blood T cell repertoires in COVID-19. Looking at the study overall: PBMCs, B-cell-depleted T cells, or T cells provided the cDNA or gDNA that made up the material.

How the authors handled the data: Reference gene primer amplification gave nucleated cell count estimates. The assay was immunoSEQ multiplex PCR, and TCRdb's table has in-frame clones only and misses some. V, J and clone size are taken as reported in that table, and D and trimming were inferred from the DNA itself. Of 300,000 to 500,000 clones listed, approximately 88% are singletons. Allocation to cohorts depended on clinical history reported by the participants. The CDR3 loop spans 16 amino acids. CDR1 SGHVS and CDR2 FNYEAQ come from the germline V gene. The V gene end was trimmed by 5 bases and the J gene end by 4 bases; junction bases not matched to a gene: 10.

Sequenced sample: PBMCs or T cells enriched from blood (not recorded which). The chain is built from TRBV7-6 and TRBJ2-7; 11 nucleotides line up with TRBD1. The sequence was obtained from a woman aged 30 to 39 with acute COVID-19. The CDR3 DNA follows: TGTGCCAGCAGCCCCCGGACAGGGGGCCCTTTTTACGAGCAGTACTTC. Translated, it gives CASSPRTGGPFYEQYF. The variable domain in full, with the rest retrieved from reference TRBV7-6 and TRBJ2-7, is GAGVSQSPRYKVTKRGQDVALRCDPISGHVSLYWYRQALGQGPEFLTYFNYEAQQDKSGLPNDRFSAERPEGSISTLTIQRTEQRDSAMYRCASSPRTGGPFYEQYFGPGTRLTVT.